This T cell receptor beta chain appears in the sequencing data of a study of T cells after yellow fever vaccination. This CDR3 is 19 amino acids long. J was trimmed by 4 bases and V by 3 bases; bases with no gene match: 12. Germline loops: CDR1 SGHNT, CDR2 YYREEE (reference sequence). This clonotype was observed many times. From the 5' RACE reads, TCRdb called clonotypes with MiXCR, one entry per CDR3 protein. The sample holds 30,000 to 40,000 distinct CDR3 sequences; about 6.6% are singletons and the top ten take under 25%. The clonotype comes from a man aged 18-30 years who received the YFV17D yellow fever vaccine. The chain has TRBV5-4 and TRBJ2-1; 14 nucleotides match TRBD2. The source material was PBMCs, either bulk or a sorted T-cell subset (CD4+, CD8+, memory, or dextramer-sorted; not recorded which), sampled on the day of the first yellow fever vaccination. The CDR3 is CASSSQVGLAGGIYNEQFF. CDR3 nucleotides: TGTGCCAGCAGCTCCCAGGTAGGACTAGCGGGGGGAATATACAATGAGCAGTTCTTC.